A single sample gave rise to the 10 T cell receptor beta chains below, sequenced in a study of blood T cells in healthy people across ages. PCR was performed a second time for roughly 7 to 11 cycles using a sample-barcoded 5' primer and a J-beta primer mix. TCRdb recomputed calls from the 5' RACE reads with MiXCR, one row per CDR3 protein. The table has hundreds of thousands of distinct CDR3 sequences, over 45% seen once. Sequences were obtained from blood. These receptors all stem from an older woman in good health.

This clonotype was recorded once. This chain uses TRBV6-1 with TRBJ2-4; 9 nucleotides match TRBD1. The CDR3 extends over 15 amino acids. V dropped 7 bases and J dropped 13; count of bases not matched to a gene: 17. Germline V gene lookup returns CDR1 MNHNS and CDR2 SASEGT. CDR3 nucleotide sequence: TGTGCCAGCACTGTGGGGGGACAGGGCGCTACGAGGCAGTACTTC. Its translation is CASTVGGQGATRQYF.

This clonotype occurred a few times. J is TRBJ2-1 and V is TRBV7-2; 8 nucleotides agree with TRBD2. From germline, CDR1 is SGHTA and CDR2 FQGNSA. Trimming at V came to 5 bases and at J to 5 bases, leaving 8 bases not matched to a gene. The CDR3 covers 15 residues. The CDR3 reads CASSLSGTRDNEQFF. In DNA, the CDR3 is TGTGCCAGCAGCCTCTCCGGGACTAGAGACAATGAGCAGTTCTTC. Together with reference TRBV7-2 and TRBJ2-1, the CDR3 gives the full variable domain: GAGVSQSPSNKVTEKGKDVELRCDPISGHTALYWYRQSLGQGLEFLIYFQGNSAPDKSGLPSDRFSAERTGGSVSTLTIQRTQQEDSAVYLCASSLSGTRDNEQFFGPGTRLTVL.

The chain joins TRBV29-1 to TRBJ1-2; D not resolved. This CDR3 contains 13 residues. Trimming cost V 4 bases and J 8 bases, with 17 bases left between them. Germline V gene data show CDR1 as SQVTM and CDR2 as ANQGSEA. The CDR3 loop is CSVGVQSPRGYTF. The CDR3 DNA is TGCAGCGTTGGGGTTCAATCTCCCCGGGGCTACACCTTC.

This clonotype was seen more than once but under ten times. V gene TRBV7-2 combines with J gene TRBJ2-7; D unclear. In germline, CDR1 is SGHTA, CDR2 FQGNSA. The CDR3 is 17 amino acids. Trimming removed 2 bases from V and 0 bases from J, with 17 bases in between. The CDR3 spells CASSLRMSTASSYEQYF. The CDR3 coding sequence is TGTGCCAGCAGCTTACGCATGTCGACGGCGAGCTCCTACGAGCAGTACTTC.

The table lists this clonotype with many counts. The germline gene is not matched at one end of the junction; a read error may be the cause. This chain joins TRBV5-1 and TRBJ2-5; TRBD1 might be the D (6 bases). The CDR3 loop spans 13 amino acids. Germline V gene sequence: CDR1 SGHRS, CDR2 YFSETQ. The CDR3 sequence is CASSPTGQETQYF. CDR3 DNA: TGTGCCAGCAGCCCGACAGGCCAAGAGACCCAGTACTTC.

The chain combines TRBV9 with TRBJ2-1; 8 positions match TRBD1. The J call could be wrong; TRBJ2-7 is a better fit for the DNA end. The CDR3 is 17 amino acids. The germline V gene has CDR1 SGDLS and CDR2 YYNGEE. The CDR3 nucleotides read TGTGCCAGCAGCGTAGTTGGGGCCCAGGGGGCCTACAATGAGCAGTACTTC. It yields the protein CASSVVGAQGAYNEQYF.

V usage is TRBV12-3 or TRBV12-4 and J usage is TRBJ2-5; 7 nucleotides match TRBD2. The CDR3 spans 15 residues. Germline trimming cut 5 bases from V and 7 bases from J; bases unmatched to any gene: 13. The CDR3: CASSKTTSYPGTQYF. CDR3 nucleotide sequence: TGTGCCAGCAGTAAAACGACTAGCTACCCCGGGACCCAGTACTTC.

This clonotype was recorded many times. This rearrangement joins TRBV5-1 to TRBJ1-2, with D unresolved. Germline CDR1 is SGHRS and CDR2 is YFSETQ. This CDR3 is built from 11 residues. V was cut by 3 bases and J by 4 bases, with 4 bases left in between. The CDR3: CASSSTYGYTF. CDR3 sequence (DNA): TGCGCCAGCAGCTCGACCTATGGCTACACCTTC.

Remarks on this clonotype: The junction and the germline gene differ at one end; a read error may be behind it. This chain joins TRBV4-3 and TRBJ2-5, with TRBD2 matching 7 bases. CDR3 length: 18 amino acids. Germline CDR1 LGHNA, CDR2 YSLEER. As DNA, the CDR3 is TGCGCCAGCAGCCAAGAGGAGGAGGCGGGAGAGTACCAGGAGACCCAGTACTTC. It specifies CASSQEEEAGEYQETQYF.

The rearrangement links TRBV3-1 to TRBJ2-3; D is uncertain. V lost 0 bases, J lost 1 base, and 11 bases lay in between. Germline loops: CDR1 LGHDT, CDR2 YNNKEL (reference sequence). This CDR3 contains 16 residues. The CDR3 here is CASSQEVYQGTDTQYF. For the CDR3, the DNA is TGTGCCAGCAGCCAAGAGGTCTATCAGGGCACAGATACGCAGTATTTT.